These 21 T cell receptor beta chains came from one sample sequenced in a study of molecular identifiers for immune sequencing clone quantification. TCRdb fed the PCR reads into MiXCR, producing one record per CDR3 protein. Of under 600,000 distinct CDR3 sequences in the sample, about a fifth were seen once. The sample taken for sequencing was naive CD8+ T cells from blood, with Jurkat cell RNA spiked in. Stated subset: FACS-sorted CD8+CD4-CCR7+CD45RA+ naive T cells. These receptors were taken from a human donor in good health. Some libraries in this study had Jurkat cell RNA spiked in.

V usage is TRBV27 and J usage is TRBJ2-5, with 11 bases identical to TRBD1. Looked up from germline, CDR1 is MNHEY and CDR2 is SMNVEV (reference sequence). J gave up 4 bases and V 2 bases, and 6 bases lay outside the gene matches. CDR3 length equals 16 residues. The CDR3 DNA is TGTGCCAGCAGTTTACGTGGACAGGGGGCCCTAGAGACCCAGTACTTC. Translating gives CASSLRGQGALETQYF.

The chain links TRBV6-1 to TRBJ1-2; a possible D gene is TRBD1 (5 bases). From germline, CDR1 is MNHNS and CDR2 SASEGT. This CDR3 has 18 amino acids. V was shortened by 5 bases and J by 0 bases, with 22 bases between the two germline ends. CDR3 DNA: TGTGCCAGCAGTTTGGGGGAGTCTGCGTTCCCATCTAACTATGGCTACACCTTC. Translating gives CASSLGESAFPSNYGYTF.

As concerns this clonotype: No conserved phenylalanine or tryptophan ends this CDR3, so it is likely a read error. The CDR3 DNA sequence: TGCAGTGCCAGACAGGGGCCACGGGAAGAGACCCAGTACATC. Amino acid sequence: CSARQGPREETQYI. V gene TRBV20-1 combines with J gene TRBJ2-5; 8 positions agree with TRBD1. This CDR3 region has 14 residues. CDR1 and CDR2 from the germline V gene are DFQATT and SNEGSKA (reference sequence). Losses at the gene ends were 6 bases for V and 3 bases for J; bases not matched to a gene: 9.

With respect to this clonotype: A much larger clone sits a single nucleotide away, making a read error possible. The chain combines TRBV20-1 with TRBJ2-3; D might be TRBD1 or TRBD2, each matching 5 bases. This CDR3 has 16 amino acids. V dropped 6 bases and J dropped 0 bases, with 19 bases sitting between them. Germline V gene lookup returns CDR1 DFQATT and CDR2 SNEGSKA (reference sequence). The CDR3 reads CSAGVCRAPSTDTQYF. The CDR3 DNA is TGCAGTGCGGGGGTATGTCGGGCTCCTAGCACAGATACGCAGTATTTT.

There are a few counts of this clonotype. The V and J genes are TRBV6-2 or TRBV6-3 and TRBJ1-5; the match to TRBD1 covers 7 bases. The germline V gene encodes CDR1 MNHEY and CDR2 SVGEGT. CDR3 size: 15 residues. V lost 1 base to trimming and J lost 3 bases; unmatched junction nucleotides: 3. CDR3 residues: CASSYWTGSNQPQHF. DNA for the CDR3: TGTGCCAGCAGTTACTGGACAGGTTCCAATCAGCCCCAGCATTTT.

This clonotype was seen repeatedly, ten times or more. The chain couples TRBV6-5 to TRBJ2-5, with a tentative D call TRBD1 (5 bases). V was clipped by 7 bases and J by 4 bases, with 16 bases between them. The CDR3 spans 14 residues. CDR1 and CDR2 (germline): MNHEY, SVGAGI. Written as DNA, the CDR3 is TGTGCCAGCAACACTGTCCGGCAGGGAGAGACCCAGTACTTC. As protein: CASNTVRQGETQYF.

This clonotype showed up many times. The chain couples TRBV7-9 to TRBJ1-6; 7 bases map to TRBD1. This CDR3 has 15 residues. Trimming removed 4 bases from V and 4 bases from J; junction bases left unmatched: 4. CDR1 and CDR2 from the germline V gene are SEHNR and FQNEAQ (reference sequence). CDR3 nucleotide sequence: TGTGCCAGCAGCTCGGGACAGCCGTATAATTCACCCCTCCACTTT. It yields the protein CASSSGQPYNSPLHF.

This clonotype was observed many times. This rearrangement joins TRBV29-1 to TRBJ2-1; the D gene is possibly TRBD2 (6 bases). The V and J ends lost 5 bases and 9 bases respectively, with 17 bases between them. Per the germline V gene, CDR1 is SQVTM and CDR2 is ANQGSEA. This CDR3 comprises 13 residues. This CDR3 reads CSVLWRANGEQFF. In DNA, the CDR3 is TGCAGCGTTTTGTGGAGGGCTAACGGTGAGCAGTTCTTC.

This clonotype has just a few counts. This chain's CDR3 is CASGTSEAPGYTF. The CDR3 nucleotides are TGTGCCAGCGGGACATCCGAGGCCCCTGGCTACACCTTC. The V call is TRBV28, the J call TRBJ1-2; a possible D gene is TRBD1 (6 bases). Germline lookup yields CDR1 MDHEN and CDR2 SYDVKM. V was shortened by 8 bases and J by 7 bases, with 17 bases between the two germline ends. The CDR3 length is 13 residues.

This clonotype was observed many times. The rearrangement links TRBV28 to TRBJ2-3, with 11 bases that match TRBD2. The CDR3 is 19 amino acids. The germline gives CDR1 MDHEN, CDR2 SYDVKM. Trimming at V came to 3 bases and at J to 1 base, leaving 12 bases not matched to a gene. In nucleotides, the CDR3 is TGTGCCAGCAGTTTTAGTACTAGCGGGAGTAGTATGGGCACAGATACGCAGTATTTT. Encoded protein: CASSFSTSGSSMGTDTQYF.

The chain employs TRBV5-5 and TRBJ1-1; weak D call: TRBD1 (6 bases). This CDR3 spans 17 amino acids. V was clipped by 4 bases and J by 0 bases, with 19 bases between them. The germline V gene encodes CDR1 SGHKS and CDR2 YYEKEE (reference sequence). Written as DNA, the CDR3 is TGTGCCAGCAGCCCCGACAGGATTGGGATAATGAACACTGAAGCTTTCTTT. Its protein product is CASSPDRIGIMNTEAFF.

This clonotype turned up a few times. The V and J genes are TRBV19 and TRBJ2-7, with 9 positions matching TRBD1. J gave up 2 bases and V 3 bases, and 5 bases lay outside the gene matches. The CDR3 runs 15 residues. Germline V lookup: CDR1 LNHDA, CDR2 SQIVND (reference sequence). The CDR3 here is CASSMGTGSPYEQYF. The DNA of the CDR3 is TGTGCCAGTAGTATGGGGACAGGGAGTCCCTACGAGCAGTACTTC.

Notes on this clonotype: A much more abundant neighbour one base away suggests this may be a read error. V gene TRBV5-3 combines with J gene TRBJ2-3, with TRBD2 identical over 9 bases. TRBV5-3 is labeled an ORF, and its function is uncertain. The CDR3 is 13 residues long. V was clipped by 8 bases and J by 8 bases; unmatched bases: 9. The CDR3 bases are TGTGCCAGCAAAAAGCGGGGGGTGGTTACGCAGTATTTT. This translates into CASKKRGVVTQYF.

This clonotype was counted only a few times. The chain combines TRBV6-2 or TRBV6-3 with TRBJ1-2, with D tentatively TRBD1 (5 bases). Germline assignment: CDR1 MNHEY and CDR2 SVGEGT. The CDR3 length is 14 residues. Deletions cut 6 bases from V and 0 bases from J, with 11 bases between. The CDR3 reads CASSTTGTNYGYTF. As DNA, the CDR3 is TGTGCCAGCAGCACCACAGGAACTAACTATGGCTACACCTTC.

A note on this clonotype: At one of its ends the junction is not consistent with the germline gene, which may arise from a read error. This chain connects TRBV11-3 to TRBJ2-1, with D perhaps TRBD2 (6 bases). CDR1 is SGHNT, CDR2 YENEEA, per germline. CDR3 length: 13 residues. The CDR3 nucleotides read TGTGCCAGCAACTTACGCGGGGACAATGAGCAGTTCTTC. Residues: CASNLRGDNEQFF.

This clonotype was picked up many times. V and J are TRBV27 and TRBJ2-3, with 12 bases fitting TRBD1. This CDR3 is built from 16 residues. The V gene end was trimmed by 1 base and the J gene end by 4 bases; junction bases not matched to a gene: 3. The germline V gene encodes CDR1 MNHEY and CDR2 SMNVEV (reference sequence). CDR3 DNA: TGTGCCAGCAGTTTATGGGGGACAGGGGGCCCAGATACGCAGTATTTT. It encodes CASSLWGTGGPDTQYF.

This clonotype was seen a single time. At one end the junction does not follow the germline gene, possibly because of a read error. V gene TRBV25-1 combines with J gene TRBJ1-1; D not certain. The CDR3 has 14 amino acids. Germline values: CDR1 MGHDK, CDR2 SYGVNS. The CDR3 sequence is CASSPPGPVADAFF. The CDR3 coding sequence is TGTGCCAGCAGTCCGCCGGGCCCGGTAGCTGACGCTTTCTTT.

In its sample, this clonotype was seen many times. V and J are TRBV7-2 and TRBJ2-3, with 8 bases aligning to TRBD1. The CDR3 covers 15 residues. The germline CDR1 and CDR2 sequences are SGHTA and FQGNSA. Unmatched junction bases numbered 5, after V lost 4 bases and J lost 2 bases. CDR3: CASSSWDRLTDTQYF. Written as DNA, the CDR3 is TGTGCCAGCAGCTCGTGGGACAGGCTCACAGATACGCAGTATTTT.

Details on this clonotype: A read error may produce the germline difference seen at one junction end. V and J are TRBV12-3 or TRBV12-4 and TRBJ2-3, with a weak D call TRBD1 (5 bases). This CDR3 region has 14 residues. The CDR3 sequence: CASSFSGYGDAQYF. Here the CDR3 DNA reads TGTGCCAGCAGTTTCTCAGGGTATGGAGATGCGCAGTATTTT.

V usage is TRBV9 and J usage is TRBJ2-7; 7 bases match TRBD2. The CDR3 sequence is 16 residues long. The germline gives CDR1 SGDLS, CDR2 YYNGEE. V was clipped by 4 bases and J by 3 bases; unmatched bases: 13. CDR3 DNA: TGTGCCAGCAGCCTGGAAGTGGCGGGAGCCAGCTACGAGCAGTACTTC. Translation gives CASSLEVAGASYEQYF.

This clonotype was counted a few times. The V and J genes are TRBV10-2 and TRBJ2-7; 10 bases map to TRBD1. J lost 5 bases, V lost 1 base, and 8 bases had no gene match. This CDR3 spans 16 amino acids. The V gene's germline CDR1 is WSHSY and CDR2 SAAADI. The CDR3 nucleotides read TGCGCCAGCAGTGAGTGGATAGGGACAGGGGATGACGAGCAGTACTTC. This encodes CASSEWIGTGDDEQYF.